The 26 T cell receptor beta chains in this list originate from one sample, sequenced in a study of T cells in Graves' hyperthyroidism and ophthalmopathy. Amplified TCR beta CDR3 regions came from RNA transcripts. With the HTBI primer set, the TCR CDR3 went through a first round of RT-PCR. TCRdb passed the multiplex PCR reads through MiXCR, listing each CDR3 protein once. Of roughly 740,000 distinct CDR3 sequences listed, roughly 15% are singletons. The material sequenced was blood. The receptors here all came from a man aged 18 to 35 with Graves' hyperthyroidism.

This clonotype was counted a few times. This chain joins TRBV27 and TRBJ2-7; D might be TRBD1 (6 bases). The CDR3 has 15 residues. Germline CDR1 and CDR2: MNHEY and SMNVEV (reference sequence). V lost 5 bases, J lost 8 bases, and 22 bases lay in between. The CDR3 DNA reads as TGTGCCAGCAGTCCCCACAGGGAAGGAACGTTCAAGCAGTACTTC. This encodes CASSPHREGTFKQYF.

The chain links TRBV7-2 to TRBJ2-7, with a weak D call TRBD2 (6 bases). The V and J ends lost 5 bases and 5 bases respectively, with 16 bases between them. Germline CDR1 reads SGHTA; CDR2 reads FQGNSA. The CDR3 has 14 amino acids. The CDR3 DNA sequence: TGTGCCAGCAGCCGGGGGTGGGGGACCAACGAGCAGTACTTC. It is translated as CASSRGWGTNEQYF. Combining the CDR3 with reference TRBV7-2 and TRBJ2-7 gives the whole variable domain GAGVSQSPSNKVTEKGKDVELRCDPISGHTALYWYRQSLGQGLEFLIYFQGNSAPDKSGLPSDRFSAERTGGSVSTLTIQRTQQEDSAVYLCASSRGWGTNEQYFGPGTRLTVT.

This clonotype occurred a few times. The chain recombines TRBV6-2 or TRBV6-3 with TRBJ2-3; 13 bases fit TRBD2. Germline assignment: CDR1 MNHEY and CDR2 SVGEGT. The length of the CDR3 is 16 residues. J was trimmed by 5 bases and V by 2 bases; bases with no gene match: 4. CDR3 in amino acids: CASSYRLAGGGDTQYF. As DNA, the CDR3 is TGTGCCAGCAGTTACAGACTAGCGGGAGGAGGAGATACGCAGTATTTT.

This clonotype came up once. The CDR3 is CASSLSRDREETQYF. CDR3 nucleotide sequence: TGTGCCAGCAGTTTATCGCGGGACAGGGAAGAGACCCAGTACTTC. The chain joins TRBV27 to TRBJ2-5, with TRBD1 matching over 9 bases. Per the germline V gene, CDR1 is MNHEY and CDR2 is SMNVEV (reference sequence). V lost 0 bases, J lost 3 bases, and 2 bases stayed unmatched. The CDR3 covers 15 residues.

The CDR3 nucleotides are TGTGCCAGCAGCTTGGGGGTAGCGGGAGGCGGTAACGAGCAGTACTTC. Translation: CASSLGVAGGGNEQYF. The genes are TRBV5-4 and TRBJ2-7; 10 bases map to TRBD2. In germline, CDR1 is SGHNT, CDR2 YYREEE (reference sequence). V dropped 0 bases and J dropped 5; count of bases not matched to a gene: 8. The CDR3 is made up of 16 amino acids.

This clonotype was seen repeatedly, ten times or more. This chain connects TRBV2 to TRBJ2-1; 11 bases align to TRBD1. The trim removed 6 bases at V and 9 bases at J, leaving 7 bases unmatched. Germline loops: CDR1 SNHLY, CDR2 FYNNEI. The CDR3 has 14 residues. The CDR3 bases are TGTGCCAGCAGCCGTGGGACAGGGGGAAGTGAGCAGTTCTTC. This translates into CASSRGTGGSEQFF.

This clonotype has at least ten counts. The V call is TRBV18, the J call TRBJ2-3; tentatively, D is TRBD1 (6 bases). Germline V gene data show CDR1 as KGHSH and CDR2 as LQKENI. V shed 3 bases and J shed 4 bases, with 8 bases lying between them. The CDR3 has 13 amino acids. CDR3 protein: CASSPGTSDTQYF. The CDR3 coding sequence is TGTGCCAGCTCACCCGGGACATCAGATACGCAGTATTTT.

The chain has TRBV6-4 and TRBJ2-1, with 14 bases lining up with TRBD2. The V gene end was trimmed by 4 bases and the J gene end by 3 bases; junction bases not matched to a gene: 2. Germline V lookup: CDR1 MRHNA, CDR2 SNTAGT. The CDR3 length is 16 residues. CDR3 loop: CASSVGTSGSYNEQFF. DNA of the CDR3: TGTGCCAGCAGTGTAGGGACTAGCGGGAGCTACAATGAGCAGTTCTTC.

In its sample, this clonotype was seen many times. The rearrangement uses TRBV3-1 and TRBJ2-7; D not resolved. CDR1 and CDR2 (germline): LGHDT, YNNKEL (reference sequence). This CDR3 is 15 amino acids long. The V end lost 6 bases, the J end lost 0 bases, and 15 bases lay between the germline ends. The CDR3: CASSPSPSSSYEQYF. The CDR3 DNA is TGTGCCAGCAGTCCAAGCCCGTCGTCCTCCTACGAGCAGTACTTC.

Written as DNA, the CDR3 is TGTGCCAGCCGCCGGGACGGTAATTCACCCCTCCACTTT. Translated, it gives CASRRDGNSPLHF. The V call is TRBV25-1, the J call TRBJ1-6; tentative D call: TRBD1 (5 bases). The V and J ends lost 8 bases and 6 bases respectively, with 11 bases between them. The CDR3 is 13 residues long. Germline assignment: CDR1 MGHDK and CDR2 SYGVNS.

The gene calls are TRBV18 and TRBJ2-7; tentative D call: TRBD2 (7 bases). The CDR3 consists of 14 residues. Germline CDR1 and CDR2: KGHSH and LQKENI. V dropped 6 bases and J dropped 5 bases, with 17 bases sitting between them. The CDR3 sequence: CASSPLGGHNEQYF. In nucleotides, the CDR3 is TGTGCCAGCTCCCCCCTGGGGGGGCATAACGAGCAGTACTTC.

The rearrangement links TRBV6-2 or TRBV6-3 to TRBJ2-1; TRBD2 matches 14 bases. This CDR3 is built from 16 residues. The ends lost 5 bases at V and 8 bases at J; junction bases unmatched: 8. Germline loops: CDR1 MNHEY, CDR2 SVGEGT. For the CDR3, the DNA is TGTGCCAGCAGTACGGGACTAGCGGGAGTTCGTCATGAGCAGTTCTTC. Its protein is CASSTGLAGVRHEQFF.

The sample holds many counts of this clonotype. CDR3 sequence reads: CASSQGRWNTGELFF. CDR3 sequence (DNA): TGTGCCAGCAGCCAAGGACGGTGGAACACCGGGGAGCTGTTTTTT. The chain combines TRBV28 with TRBJ2-2; D not certain. The CDR3 is 15 residues long. From germline, CDR1 is MDHEN and CDR2 SYDVKM. Deletions cut 6 bases from V and 1 base from J, with 12 bases between.

Notes on this clonotype: A much bigger clone sits one base away, suggesting this may be a read error. V and J are TRBV3-1 and TRBJ2-3, with 7 nucleotides matching TRBD2. This CDR3 comprises 13 residues. The germline V gene has CDR1 LGHDT and CDR2 YNNKEL (reference sequence). The CDR3 is CASSGLVRDTRYF. The CDR3 DNA sequence: TGTGCCAGCAGCGGACTAGTTCGTGATACGCGGTATTTT.

The V call is TRBV20-1, the J call TRBJ2-7; D not certain. Germline lookup yields CDR1 DFQATT and CDR2 SNEGSKA (reference sequence). This CDR3 contains 13 residues. Trimming stripped 6 bases from V and 3 bases from J, with 15 bases between. CDR3 residues: CSALGDSSYEQYF. For the CDR3, the DNA is TGCAGTGCCCTAGGCGATAGTAGCTACGAGCAGTACTTC.

This clonotype was seen only a few times. The chain carries TRBV20-1 and TRBJ2-7, with D possibly matching TRBD2 (6 bases). Germline V gene lookup returns CDR1 DFQATT and CDR2 SNEGSKA (reference sequence). The CDR3 is 16 amino acids. V lost 3 bases and J 4 bases, leaving 22 bases between the germline ends. The CDR3 here is CSASAQEGDPSYEQYF. For the CDR3, the DNA is TGCAGTGCTAGTGCCCAGGAGGGAGATCCCTCATACGAGCAGTACTTC.

This clonotype was counted at least ten times. V and J are TRBV28 and TRBJ2-2; TRBD2 is a possible D gene (5 bases). From germline, CDR1 is MDHEN and CDR2 SYDVKM. V lost 8 bases to trimming and J lost 4 bases, with 5 bases between them. The CDR3 consists of 11 residues. The CDR3, as DNA: TGTGCCAGCCGGGGCACCGGGGAGCTGTTTTTT. It encodes CASRGTGELFF.

Many counts were recorded for this clonotype. This rearrangement joins TRBV12-3 or TRBV12-4 to TRBJ2-7; the match to TRBD1 covers 9 bases. There are 16 residues in the CDR3. With 3 bases clipped from V and 3 bases from J, the junction kept 9 bases outside the gene matches. CDR3 residues: CASSFGGGTGIYEQYF. The CDR3 DNA is TGTGCCAGCAGTTTCGGTGGCGGGACAGGGATCTACGAGCAGTACTTC.

This chain joins TRBV19 and TRBJ2-7; 8 bases match TRBD1. This CDR3 has 14 residues. Germline trimming cut 5 bases from V and 7 bases from J; bases unmatched to any gene: 10. The germline gives CDR1 LNHDA, CDR2 SQIVND (reference sequence). Here the CDR3 reads CASSPRQGRGEQYF. CDR3 sequence (DNA): TGTGCCAGTAGTCCGAGACAGGGGCGAGGGGAGCAGTACTTC.

The sample holds many counts of this clonotype. V gene TRBV11-3 combines with J gene TRBJ2-1; D is ambiguous. Germline CDR1 reads SGHNT; CDR2 reads YENEEA. Between the trimmed V and J ends, which lost 5 bases and 9 bases, there was a span of 5 bases. The CDR3 is made up of 10 amino acids. The CDR3 spells CASSGSEQFF. The CDR3 DNA reads TGTGCCAGCAGCGGCAGTGAGCAGTTCTTC.

This clonotype appeared a few times. The chain recombines TRBV5-4 with TRBJ2-7, with TRBD1 matching 9 bases. From germline, CDR1 is SGHNT and CDR2 YYREEE (reference sequence). J lost 3 bases, V lost 4 bases, and 8 bases had no gene match. The CDR3 has 15 residues. CDR3 DNA: TGTGCCAGCAGCGCCGGGACAGGGAATATCTACGAGCAGTACTTC. It specifies CASSAGTGNIYEQYF.

On this clonotype itself: This sequence may be a read error, since a much larger clone differs from it by one base. The gene calls are TRBV28 and TRBJ2-6; perhaps D is TRBD1 or TRBD2 (5 bases each). This CDR3 is 17 amino acids long. V lost 6 bases and J 1 base, leaving 16 bases between the germline ends. Germline V gene sequence: CDR1 MDHEN, CDR2 SYDVKM. CDR3 amino acids: CASRTVGRSSGANVLTF. The DNA for the CDR3 is TGTGCCAGCAGAACGGTGGGACGCTCGTCTGGGGCCAACGTCCTGACTTTC.

This clonotype showed up just a few times. A much larger clonotype is one base distant, so this may be a read error. The V call is TRBV28, the J call TRBJ2-7; TRBD2 is a possible D gene (6 bases). The CDR3 totals 14 residues. Germline values: CDR1 MDHEN, CDR2 SYDVKM. CDR3 in amino acids: CASSPGTYSYGQYF. CDR3 sequence (DNA): TGTGCCAGCAGTCCAGGGACTTACTCCTACGGGCAGTACTTC.

This clonotype was recorded many times. The chain has TRBV7-2 and TRBJ2-1, with a possible D match to TRBD1 (5 bases). This CDR3 is built from 15 residues. V was cut by 5 bases and J by 7 bases, with 18 bases left in between. Per germline, CDR1 SGHTA and CDR2 FQGNSA. CDR3 sequence (DNA): TGTGCCAGCAGCCGAGGTGGGGCCCCGGGTAATGAGCAGTTCTTC. It codes for CASSRGGAPGNEQFF.

At least ten counts were recorded for this clonotype. The chain combines TRBV20-1 with TRBJ2-1; the match to TRBD2 covers 7 bases. This CDR3 comprises 14 residues. CDR1 and CDR2 from the germline V gene are DFQATT and SNEGSKA (reference sequence). J was trimmed by 4 bases and V by 2 bases; bases with no gene match: 5. The CDR3 loop is CSARSREVYNEQFF. In nucleotides, the CDR3 is TGCAGTGCTAGAAGTCGGGAGGTTTACAATGAGCAGTTCTTC.

The table lists this clonotype with many counts. The V gene is TRBV2, the J gene TRBJ1-1, with TRBD1 as a possible D gene (5 bases). V was cut by 3 bases and J by 6 bases, with 17 bases left in between. Germline lookup yields CDR1 SNHLY and CDR2 FYNNEI. This CDR3 comprises 15 residues. CDR3 in DNA: TGTGCCAGCAGTGATCCTTTTGAGGGGTCGCCTGAAGCTTTCTTT. Translating gives CASSDPFEGSPEAFF.